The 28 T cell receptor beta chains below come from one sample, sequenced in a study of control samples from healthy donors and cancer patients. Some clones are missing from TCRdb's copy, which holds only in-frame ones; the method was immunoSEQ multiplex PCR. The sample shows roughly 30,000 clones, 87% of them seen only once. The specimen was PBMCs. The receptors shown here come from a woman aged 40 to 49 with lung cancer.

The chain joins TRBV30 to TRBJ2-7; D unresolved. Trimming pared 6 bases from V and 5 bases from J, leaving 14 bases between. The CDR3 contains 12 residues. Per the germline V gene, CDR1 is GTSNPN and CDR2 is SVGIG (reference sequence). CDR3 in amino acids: CACILPRNEQYF. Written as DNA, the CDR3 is TGTGCCTGCATCCTGCCCAGGAACGAGCAGTACTTC.

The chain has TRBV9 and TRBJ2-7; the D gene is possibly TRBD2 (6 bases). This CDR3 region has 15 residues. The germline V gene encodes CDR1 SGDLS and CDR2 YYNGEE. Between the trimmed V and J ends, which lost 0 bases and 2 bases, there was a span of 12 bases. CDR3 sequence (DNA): TGTGCCAGCAGCGTAGGGGGCGGCGGGGCCTACGAGCAGTACTTC. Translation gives CASSVGGGGAYEQYF.

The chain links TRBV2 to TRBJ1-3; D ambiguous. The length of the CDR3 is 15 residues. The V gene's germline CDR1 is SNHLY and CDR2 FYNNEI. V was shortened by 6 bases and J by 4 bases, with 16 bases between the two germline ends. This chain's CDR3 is CASSPYDLLGNTIYF. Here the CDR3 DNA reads TGTGCCAGCAGCCCCTACGATCTACTCGGAAACACCATATATTTT.

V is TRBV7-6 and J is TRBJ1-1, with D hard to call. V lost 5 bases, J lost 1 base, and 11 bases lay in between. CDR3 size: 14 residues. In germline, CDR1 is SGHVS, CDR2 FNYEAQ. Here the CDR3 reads CASSITAGNTEAFF. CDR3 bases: TGTGCCAGCAGCATTACAGCGGGGAACACTGAAGCTTTCTTT. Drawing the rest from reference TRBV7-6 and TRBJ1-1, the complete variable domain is GAGVSQSPRYKVTKRGQDVALRCDPISGHVSLYWYRQALGQGPEFLTYFNYEAQQDKSGLPNDRFSAERPEGSISTLTIQRTEQRDSAMYRCASSITAGNTEAFFGQGTRLTVV.

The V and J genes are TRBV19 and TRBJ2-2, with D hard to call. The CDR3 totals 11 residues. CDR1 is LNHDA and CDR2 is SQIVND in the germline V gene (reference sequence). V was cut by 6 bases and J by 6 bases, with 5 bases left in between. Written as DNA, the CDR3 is TGTGCCAGTAGCTCCTCCGGGGAGCTGTTTTTT. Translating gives CASSSSGELFF.

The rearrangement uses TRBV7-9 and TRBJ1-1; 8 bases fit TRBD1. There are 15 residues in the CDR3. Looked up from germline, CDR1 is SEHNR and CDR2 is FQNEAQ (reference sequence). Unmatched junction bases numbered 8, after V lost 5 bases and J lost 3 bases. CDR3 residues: CASSPLQGEDTEAFF. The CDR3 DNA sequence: TGTGCCAGCAGCCCCCTACAGGGGGAGGACACTGAAGCTTTCTTT.

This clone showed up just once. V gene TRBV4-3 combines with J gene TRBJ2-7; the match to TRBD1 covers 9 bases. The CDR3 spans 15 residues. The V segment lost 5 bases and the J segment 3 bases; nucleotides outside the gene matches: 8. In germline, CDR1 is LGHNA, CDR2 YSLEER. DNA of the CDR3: TGCGCCAGCAGCGCACGACAGGGGGGAGTCTACGAGCAGTACTTC. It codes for CASSARQGGVYEQYF.

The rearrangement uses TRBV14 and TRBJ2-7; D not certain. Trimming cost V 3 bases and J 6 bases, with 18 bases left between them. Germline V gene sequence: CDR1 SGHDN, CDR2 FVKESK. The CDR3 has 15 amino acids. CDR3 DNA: TGTGCCAGCAGCCATTTCCAGGACCCTACCCCCGAGCAGTACTTC. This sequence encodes CASSHFQDPTPEQYF.

CDR3 sequence reads: CASSTGTEGYTF. The CDR3 DNA follows: TGTGCCAGCAGTACCGGGACAGAAGGCTACACCTTC. The V call is TRBV28, the J call TRBJ1-2; 7 nucleotides match TRBD1. The CDR3 has 12 residues. V was pared by 5 bases and J by 8 bases, with 5 bases of the junction left unmatched. CDR1 is MDHEN and CDR2 is SYDVKM in the germline V gene.

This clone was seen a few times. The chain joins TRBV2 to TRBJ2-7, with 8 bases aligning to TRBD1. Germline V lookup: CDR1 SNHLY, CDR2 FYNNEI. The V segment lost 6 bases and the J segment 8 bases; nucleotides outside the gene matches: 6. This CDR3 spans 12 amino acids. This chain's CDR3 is CASSDWTGKQYF. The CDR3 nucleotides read TGTGCCAGCAGCGACTGGACAGGGAAGCAGTACTTC.

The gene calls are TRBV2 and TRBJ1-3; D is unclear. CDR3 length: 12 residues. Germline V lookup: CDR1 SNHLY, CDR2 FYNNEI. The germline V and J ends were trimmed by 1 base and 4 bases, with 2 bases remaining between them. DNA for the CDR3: TGTGCCAGCAGTGAAGTGGGAAACACCATATATTTT. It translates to CASSEVGNTIYF.

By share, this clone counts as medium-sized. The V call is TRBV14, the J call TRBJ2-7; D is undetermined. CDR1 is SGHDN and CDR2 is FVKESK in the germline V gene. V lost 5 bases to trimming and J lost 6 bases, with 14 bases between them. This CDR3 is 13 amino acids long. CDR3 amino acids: CASSSTHGSEQYF. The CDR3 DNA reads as TGTGCCAGCAGCAGTACCCATGGCTCCGAGCAGTACTTC.

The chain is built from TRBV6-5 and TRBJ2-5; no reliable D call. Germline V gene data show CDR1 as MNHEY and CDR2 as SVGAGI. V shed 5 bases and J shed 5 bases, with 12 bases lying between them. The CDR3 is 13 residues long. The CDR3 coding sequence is TGTGCCAGCAGTCCCGGCCTGTGGGAGACCCAGTACTTC. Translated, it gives CASSPGLWETQYF.

In nucleotides, the CDR3 is TGTGCCAGCAGCCAAGTAGCGGGGGCAGGTGGGGTGCAGTATTTT. It is translated as CASSQVAGAGGVQYF. The J gene is TRBJ2-3, the V gene TRBV3-1 (or the pseudogene TRBV3-2); 9 bases are a match to TRBD2. The V segment lost 1 base and the J segment 11 bases; nucleotides outside the gene matches: 10. The CDR3 extends over 15 amino acids. Germline lookup yields CDR1 LGHDT and CDR2 YNNKEL (reference sequence).

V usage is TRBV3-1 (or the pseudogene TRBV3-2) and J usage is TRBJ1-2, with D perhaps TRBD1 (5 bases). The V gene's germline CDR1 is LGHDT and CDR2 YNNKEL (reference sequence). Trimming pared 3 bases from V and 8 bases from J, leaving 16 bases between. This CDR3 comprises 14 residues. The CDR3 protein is CASSQGTSGGGYTF. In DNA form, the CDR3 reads TGTGCCAGCAGCCAGGGGACTTCGGGAGGAGGCTACACCTTC.

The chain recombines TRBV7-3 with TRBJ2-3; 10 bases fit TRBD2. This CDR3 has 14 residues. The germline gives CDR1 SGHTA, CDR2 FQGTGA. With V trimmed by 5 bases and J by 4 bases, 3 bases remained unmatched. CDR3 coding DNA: TGTGCCAGCAGCCCAAGCGGGGGGGCAGATACGCAGTATTTT. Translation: CASSPSGGADTQYF.

In DNA form, the CDR3 reads TGTGCCATCAGTGATGGACGGAGCACAGATACGCAGTATTTT. Encoded protein: CAISDGRSTDTQYF. V gene TRBV10-3 combines with J gene TRBJ2-3; no clear D. V dropped 3 bases and J dropped 0 bases, with 7 bases sitting between them. CDR3 length: 14 residues. Germline V gene lookup returns CDR1 ENHRY and CDR2 SYGVKD.

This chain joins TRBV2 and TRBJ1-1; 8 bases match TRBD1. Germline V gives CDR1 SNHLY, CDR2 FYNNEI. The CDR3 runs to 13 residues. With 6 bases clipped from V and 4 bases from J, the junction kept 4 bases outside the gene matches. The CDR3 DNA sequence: TGTGCCAGCAGCCGTACAGGGGGCACTGAAGCTTTCTTT. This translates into CASSRTGGTEAFF.

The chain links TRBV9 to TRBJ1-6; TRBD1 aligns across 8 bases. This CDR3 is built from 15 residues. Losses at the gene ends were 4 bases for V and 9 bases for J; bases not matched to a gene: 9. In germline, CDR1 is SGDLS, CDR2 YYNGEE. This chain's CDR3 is CASSPGTGSGSPLHF. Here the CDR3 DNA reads TGTGCCAGCAGCCCAGGGACAGGTTCGGGTTCACCCCTCCACTTT.

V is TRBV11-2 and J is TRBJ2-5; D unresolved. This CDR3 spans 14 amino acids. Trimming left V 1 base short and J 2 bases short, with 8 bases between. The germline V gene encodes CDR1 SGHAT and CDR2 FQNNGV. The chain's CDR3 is CASSLGGGQETQYF. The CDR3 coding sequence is TGTGCCAGCAGCTTAGGGGGTGGACAAGAGACCCAGTACTTC.

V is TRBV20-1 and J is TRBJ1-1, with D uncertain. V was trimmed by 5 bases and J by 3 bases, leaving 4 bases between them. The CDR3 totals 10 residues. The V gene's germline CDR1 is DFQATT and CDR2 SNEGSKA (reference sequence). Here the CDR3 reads CSAQHTEAFF. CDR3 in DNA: TGCAGTGCTCAGCACACTGAAGCTTTCTTT.

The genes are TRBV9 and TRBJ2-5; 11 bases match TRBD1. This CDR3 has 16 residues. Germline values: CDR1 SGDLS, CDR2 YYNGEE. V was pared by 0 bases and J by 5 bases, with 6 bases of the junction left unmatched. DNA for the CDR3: TGTGCCAGCAGCGTAGCCGGACAGGGGGCTCGCGAGACCCAGTACTTC. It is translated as CASSVAGQGARETQYF.

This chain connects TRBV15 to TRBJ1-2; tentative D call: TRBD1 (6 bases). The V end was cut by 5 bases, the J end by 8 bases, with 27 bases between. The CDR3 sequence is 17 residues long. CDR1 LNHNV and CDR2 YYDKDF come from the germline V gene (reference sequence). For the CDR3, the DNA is TGTGCCACCAGCTCAGGGGTAGTGGCCTTATATTCCCGCGGCTACACCTTC. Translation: CATSSGVVALYSRGYTF.

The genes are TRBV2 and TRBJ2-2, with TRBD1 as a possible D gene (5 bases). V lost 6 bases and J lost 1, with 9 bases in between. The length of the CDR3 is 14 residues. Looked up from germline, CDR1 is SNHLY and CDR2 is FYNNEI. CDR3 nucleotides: TGTGCCAGCAGGGCCAGGGAGAACACCGGGGAGCTGTTTTTT. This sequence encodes CASRARENTGELFF. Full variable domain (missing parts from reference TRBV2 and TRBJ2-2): EPEVTQTPSHQVTQMGQEVILRCVPISNHLYFYWYRQILGQKVEFLVSFYNNEISEKSEIFDDQFSVERPDGSNFTLKIRSTKLEDSAMYFCASRARENTGELFFGEGSRLTVL.

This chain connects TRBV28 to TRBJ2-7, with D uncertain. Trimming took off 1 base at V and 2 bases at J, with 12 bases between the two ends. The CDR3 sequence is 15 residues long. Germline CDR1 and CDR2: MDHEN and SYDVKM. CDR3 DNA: TGTGCCAGCAGTTTATCCCGATACAAACCCTACGAGCAGTACTTC. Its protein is CASSLSRYKPYEQYF.

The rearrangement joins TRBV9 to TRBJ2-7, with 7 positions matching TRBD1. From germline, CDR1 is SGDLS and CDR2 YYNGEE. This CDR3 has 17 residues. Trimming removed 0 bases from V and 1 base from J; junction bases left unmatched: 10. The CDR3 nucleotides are TGTGCCAGCAGCGTAGGGGATCCTCGACAGGGATCCTACGAGCAGTACTTC. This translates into CASSVGDPRQGSYEQYF.

DNA for the CDR3: TGTGCCAGCAGCAACGATCTGAGCGGGGGGGCTTACGAGCAGTACTTC. This translates into CASSNDLSGGAYEQYF. The chain couples TRBV21-1 to TRBJ2-7; the DNA was not used to check the table's D call, TRBD2. TRBV21-1 is labeled a pseudogene. The length of the CDR3 is 16 residues.

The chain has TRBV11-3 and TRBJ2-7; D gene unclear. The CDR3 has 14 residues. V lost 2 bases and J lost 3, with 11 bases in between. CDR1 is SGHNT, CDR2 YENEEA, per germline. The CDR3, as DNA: TGTGCCAGCAGCTTACGGACGGAGAACTACGAGCAGTACTTC. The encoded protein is CASSLRTENYEQYF.